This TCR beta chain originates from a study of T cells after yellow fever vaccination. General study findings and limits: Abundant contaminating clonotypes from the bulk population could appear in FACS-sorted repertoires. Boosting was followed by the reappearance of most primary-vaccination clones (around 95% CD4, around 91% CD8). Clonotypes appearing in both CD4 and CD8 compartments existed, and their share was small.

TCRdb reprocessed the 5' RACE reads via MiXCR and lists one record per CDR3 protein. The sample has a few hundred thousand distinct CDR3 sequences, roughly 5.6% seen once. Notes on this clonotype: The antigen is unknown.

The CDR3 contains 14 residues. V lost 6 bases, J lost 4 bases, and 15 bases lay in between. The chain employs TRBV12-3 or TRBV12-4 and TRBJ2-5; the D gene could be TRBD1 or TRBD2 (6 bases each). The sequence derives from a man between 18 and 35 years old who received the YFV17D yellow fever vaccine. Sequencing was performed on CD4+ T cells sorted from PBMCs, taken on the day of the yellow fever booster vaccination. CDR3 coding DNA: TGTGCCAGCAGCCCCGGGGGCATCCCAGAGACCCAGTACTTC. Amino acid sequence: CASSPGGIPETQYF.